Each of the 9 T cell receptor beta chains below was sequenced from the same sample in a study of blood T cells in healthy people across ages. The second PCR ran about 6 to 12 cycles with a sample-barcoded 5' primer and J-beta primers. TCRdb independently ran MiXCR on the 5' RACE reads; one entry per CDR3 protein. The data show around 1,900,000 distinct CDR3 sequences, with around 40% seen just once and roughly 23% held by the top ten. Sequenced input: blood. The source is a human donor in good health.

The rearrangement uses TRBV4-3 and TRBJ1-2; D is ambiguous. The CDR3 contains 16 residues. Germline assignment: CDR1 LGHNA and CDR2 YSLEER. Trimming stripped 1 base from V and 4 bases from J, with 16 bases between. CDR3 DNA: TGCGCCAGCAGCCAAGTGGCAGGTCCTACCCCCTATGGCTACACCTTC. It encodes CASSQVAGPTPYGYTF.

This chain joins TRBV7-2 and TRBJ2-4; D possibly matches TRBD1 or TRBD2 (5 bases each). The DNA end favors TRBJ2-7, so the J call may be wrong. Germline V gene lookup returns CDR1 SGHTA and CDR2 FQGNSA. The CDR3 spans 14 residues. Here the CDR3 DNA reads TGTGCCAGCAGCATCCGGGACGGCCGCTACGAGCAGTACTTC. Protein sequence: CASSIRDGRYEQYF.

The V gene is TRBV24-1, the J gene TRBJ2-1; TRBD1 aligns across 9 bases. Germline CDR1 KGHDR, CDR2 SFDVKD. The J segment lost 5 bases and the V segment lost 12 bases, leaving 10 bases of the junction unmatched. The CDR3 has 14 residues. The CDR3 sequence is CAAGQGSTHNEQFF. CDR3 DNA sequence: TGTGCCGCCGGACAGGGGTCGACCCACAATGAGCAGTTCTTC.

This clonotype was counted between two and nine times. The chain has TRBV12-3 or TRBV12-4 and TRBJ2-7; TRBD1 matches at 9 bases. The CDR3 has 17 amino acids. V dropped 2 bases and J dropped 3; count of bases not matched to a gene: 11. CDR3 residues: CASSLIYDRDRVYEQYF. CDR3 DNA sequence: TGTGCCAGCAGTTTAATATATGATCGGGACAGGGTCTACGAGCAGTACTTC.

This rearrangement joins TRBV20-1 to TRBJ1-4; possibly TRBD1 for D (6 bases). Trimming left V 4 bases short and J 4 bases short, with 13 bases between. Germline CDR1 and CDR2: DFQATT and SNEGSKA (reference sequence). The length of the CDR3 is 14 residues. CDR3 sequence reads: CSATQDSNNEKLFF. CDR3 bases: TGCAGTGCTACCCAGGACAGTAATAATGAAAAACTGTTTTTT.

The J gene is TRBJ1-1, the V gene TRBV12-3 or TRBV12-4, with D tentatively TRBD1 (6 bases). CDR3 length: 15 residues. V was shortened by 5 bases and J by 5 bases, with 18 bases between the two germline ends. CDR3 in amino acids: CASSKSGGRVTEAFF. The CDR3 bases are TGTGCCAGCAGTAAATCCGGGGGGCGCGTTACTGAAGCTTTCTTT.

J is TRBJ2-5 and V is TRBV20-1; 9 positions match TRBD1. V was clipped by 0 bases and J by 5 bases; unmatched bases: 4. This CDR3 has 14 amino acids. Per the germline V gene, CDR1 is DFQATT and CDR2 is SNEGSKA (reference sequence). The chain's CDR3 is CSARDHRGHETQYF. The CDR3 bases are TGCAGTGCTAGAGATCACAGGGGGCATGAGACCCAGTACTTC.

V and J are TRBV9 and TRBJ2-7; TRBD1 matches 7 bases. V was clipped by 3 bases and J by 3 bases; unmatched bases: 9. Germline V gene sequence: CDR1 SGDLS, CDR2 YYNGEE. The CDR3 is 15 residues long. The CDR3 loop reads CASSAGVGGVYEQYF. The CDR3 bases are TGTGCCAGCAGCGCCGGGGTAGGGGGCGTCTACGAGCAGTACTTC.

The gene calls are TRBV11-2 and TRBJ1-5; D ambiguous. Germline CDR1 and CDR2: SGHAT and FQNNGV. V was shortened by 4 bases and J by 0 bases, with 13 bases between the two germline ends. CDR3 length: 16 amino acids. The CDR3 loop reads CASSSVGSYSNQPQHF. CDR3 DNA sequence: TGTGCCAGCAGCTCGGTAGGGTCCTATAGCAATCAGCCCCAGCATTTT. The full variable domain, with the rest looked up from reference TRBV11-2 and TRBJ1-5, is EAGVAQSPRYKIIEKRQSVAFWCNPISGHATLYWYQQILGQGPKLLIQFQNNGVVDDSQLPKDRFSAERLKGVDSTLKIQPAKLEDSAVYLCASSSVGSYSNQPQHFGDGTRLSIL.